The 5 T cell receptor beta chains below were found in one sample sequenced in a study of T cell responses to AZD1222 COVID-19 vaccine. The method was immunoSEQ multiplex PCR; TCRdb's version includes in-frame clones alone and lacks a portion of them. The repertoire holds 60,000 to 75,000 clones, with approximately 90% as singletons. The source material was peripheral blood, sampled on day 0 of AZD1222 vaccination. These receptor sequences come from an adult in good health.

There are a few counts of this clone. The rearrangement joins TRBV6-5 to TRBJ1-5; 8 nucleotides agree with TRBD1. CDR1 and CDR2 from the germline V gene are MNHEY and SVGAGI. The CDR3 is made up of 15 amino acids. The trim removed 5 bases at V and 1 base at J, leaving 4 bases unmatched. CDR3 protein: CASSPDRASNQPQHF. CDR3 sequence (DNA): TGTGCCAGCAGTCCGGACAGGGCCAGCAATCAGCCCCAGCATTTT.

The chain uses TRBV2 and TRBJ1-3; D may be TRBD1 (5 bases). This CDR3 is built from 14 residues. Germline CDR1 reads SNHLY; CDR2 reads FYNNEI. Trimming removed 11 bases at V and 1 base at J, with 15 bases between. CDR3 region: CAGRRAGSGNTIYF. The CDR3 nucleotides are TGTGCCGGCCGCAGGGCAGGGTCTGGAAACACCATATATTTT.

The genes are TRBV7-8 and TRBJ2-7; 7 positions agree with TRBD2. This CDR3 comprises 13 residues. Trimming at V came to 3 bases and at J to 4 bases, leaving 3 bases not matched to a gene. Germline assignment: CDR1 SGHVS and CDR2 FQNEAQ. The CDR3 bases are TGTGCCAGCAGCTTCACTAGCGCTTACGAGCAGTACTTC. Protein product: CASSFTSAYEQYF.

This chain's CDR3 is CASSGPGTDTQYF. Written as DNA, the CDR3 is TGTGCCAGCAGCGGGCCGGGAACAGATACGCAGTATTTT. V and J are TRBV11-1 and TRBJ2-3, with D possibly TRBD2 on 5 matching bases. Trimming pared 5 bases from V and 3 bases from J, leaving 9 bases between. This CDR3 comprises 13 residues. Germline CDR1 reads SGHAT; CDR2 reads FQDESV (reference sequence).

The chain links TRBV10-3 to TRBJ2-3; 11 bases are a match to TRBD2. Germline V gives CDR1 ENHRY, CDR2 SYGVKD. CDR3 length: 15 residues. The V segment lost 2 bases and the J segment 4 bases; nucleotides outside the gene matches: 2. CDR3 sequence (DNA): TGTGCCATCAGTGAGGATAGCGGGGGGGCAGATACGCAGTATTTT. Translated: CAISEDSGGADTQYF.